This TCR beta chain was sequenced during a study of blood T cells in healthy people across ages. The CDR3 loop spans 12 amino acids. A second PCR, run for roughly 7 to 11 cycles, used a sample-barcoded 5' primer plus a J-beta primer mix. TCRdb ran MiXCR on the 5' RACE reads and lists one entry per CDR3 protein. Among about 1.6 million distinct CDR3 sequences listed, about 32% were seen once. The origin of this receptor is a woman aged 25-40 years in good health. The rearrangement links TRBV21-1 to TRBJ2-1; TRBD2, as called in the table, went unchecked against the DNA. TRBV21-1 corresponds to a pseudogene. The source material was blood. The CDR3 here is CASSSRTSASFF. In nucleotides, the CDR3 is TGTGCCAGCAGCTCAAGGACTAGCGCCTCGTTCTTC.